What follows are 16 T cell receptor beta chains derived from one specimen sequenced in a study of T cells in Graves' hyperthyroidism and ophthalmopathy. Amplification of TCR beta CDR3 regions used RNA as the template. HTBI primers were the set used in a first-round RT-PCR of the TCR CDR3. One entry per CDR3 protein, called by TCRdb with MiXCR from the multiplex PCR reads. The sample gives more than 300,000 distinct CDR3 sequences, about 18% of which show up once; around 35% is in the top ten. The material sequenced was blood. The receptors were sampled from a woman younger than 45 with Graves' hyperthyroidism that later progressed to Graves' ophthalmopathy.

A remark on this clonotype: Given a much more abundant clone one base away, this may be a read error. This chain connects TRBV7-7 to TRBJ2-1; possible D gene TRBD2, 6 bases. The CDR3 totals 15 residues. CDR1 is SSHAT and CDR2 is FNYEAQ in the germline V gene (reference sequence). The CDR3 nucleotides are TGTGCTAGCAGCTTTACGGCTAGCGAATACAATGGGCAGTTCTTC. As protein: CASSFTASEYNGQFF. The variable domain in full, completed from reference TRBV7-7 and TRBJ2-1, reads GAGVSQSPRYKVTKRGQDVTLRCDPISSHATLYWYQQALGQGPEFLTYFNYEAQPDKSGLPSDRFSAERPEGSISTLTIQRTEQRDSAMYRCASSFTASEYNGQFFGPGTRLTVL.

V is TRBV19 and J is TRBJ1-2; tentatively, D is TRBD1 (5 bases). Germline CDR1 and CDR2: LNHDA and SQIVND (reference sequence). This CDR3 comprises 17 residues. Trimming removed 6 bases from V and 0 bases from J, with 20 bases in between. The CDR3 DNA follows: TGTGCCAGTAGCACTTATATAAGGGACCGAACTAACTATGGCTACACCTTC. Residues: CASSTYIRDRTNYGYTF. Using reference TRBV19 and TRBJ1-2 for the parts outside the CDR3, the full variable domain is DGGITQSPKYLFRKEGQNVTLSCEQNLNHDAMYWYRQDPGQGLRLIYYSQIVNDFQKGDIAEGYSVSREKKESFPLTVTSAQKNPTAFYLCASSTYIRDRTNYGYTFGSGTRLTVV.

In regard to this clonotype: A much larger clone lies one base from this, so it may be a read error. This rearrangement joins TRBV30 to TRBJ2-5; possibly TRBD1 for D (6 bases). CDR3 size: 11 residues. The germline gives CDR1 GTSNPN, CDR2 SVGIG (reference sequence). The germline V and J ends were trimmed by 2 bases and 12 bases, with 13 bases remaining between them. The CDR3 region has the DNA TGTGCCTGGAGTCTCAGGGGAATGAAGTACTTC. The encoded protein is CAWSLRGMKYF.

This clonotype was detected ten times or more. The chain combines TRBV5-1 with TRBJ2-2; weak D call: TRBD2 (5 bases). Germline CDR1 reads SGHRS; CDR2 reads YFSETQ. V dropped 0 bases and J dropped 6 bases, with 6 bases sitting between them. The CDR3 sequence is 13 residues long. CDR3 bases: TGCGCCAGCAGCTTGGTGGAGGCCGGGGAGCTGTTTTTT. Its protein is CASSLVEAGELFF.

This sequence joins TRBV27 and TRBJ1-1, with TRBD1 matching over 10 bases. V gave up 5 bases and J gave up 3 bases; unmatched junction bases: 6. Germline CDR1 is MNHEY and CDR2 is SMNVEV (reference sequence). The CDR3 consists of 15 residues. The CDR3 DNA is TGTGCCAGCAGTCCGTGGACAGGGGGAGACACTGAAGCTTTCTTT. Translation gives CASSPWTGGDTEAFF.

This clonotype has a count of ten or more. The chain couples TRBV20-1 to TRBJ2-7, with TRBD1 matching over 10 bases. The V gene's germline CDR1 is DFQATT and CDR2 SNEGSKA (reference sequence). V trimming: 1 base; J trimming: 3 bases; junction bases outside the gene matches: 6. The CDR3 totals 15 residues. Here the CDR3 DNA reads TGCAGTGCTAGAGCGACCGGGACAGGGGACTACGAGCAGTACTTC. This translates into CSARATGTGDYEQYF.

This clonotype was seen only a few times. This chain links TRBV27 with TRBJ1-5; TRBD1 aligns across 7 bases. The CDR3 contains 12 residues. CDR1 is MNHEY and CDR2 is SMNVEV in the germline V gene (reference sequence). Losses at the gene ends were 4 bases for V and 14 bases for J; bases not matched to a gene: 8. Here the CDR3 DNA reads TGTGCCAGCAGTTCCCTGGGACAGCCGGAGCATTTT. Its protein product is CASSSLGQPEHF.

The chain employs TRBV4-1 and TRBJ2-7; 16 nucleotides align to TRBD2. The CDR3 is made up of 16 amino acids. V shed 3 bases and J 1 base; nucleotides not matched to a gene: 0. The germline V gene encodes CDR1 MGHRA and CDR2 YSYEKL. In DNA, the CDR3 is TGCGCCAGCAGCCAGGGACTAGCGGGAGGGTCCTACGAGCAGTACTTC. Its protein is CASSQGLAGGSYEQYF.

The chain uses TRBV30 and TRBJ2-7, with D perhaps TRBD1 (5 bases). The CDR3 loop spans 11 amino acids. The V gene's germline CDR1 is GTSNPN and CDR2 SVGIG (reference sequence). V lost 5 bases and J lost 7, with 12 bases in between. The CDR3 DNA reads TGTGCCTGGGAAGGACATCGGGAGCAGTACTTC. Translated: CAWEGHREQYF.

As DNA, the CDR3 is TGTGCCAGCAGCTTAGATTACTTGGGACTAGCGGGAGGAGGTGAGCAGTTCTTC. Translating it yields CASSLDYLGLAGGGEQFF. This sequence joins TRBV11-2 and TRBJ2-1; TRBD2 matches 15 bases. V lost 0 bases and J lost 9; bases outside the gene matches: 9. Germline V gene sequence: CDR1 SGHAT, CDR2 FQNNGV. The CDR3 totals 18 residues.

This clonotype has ten or more counts. The rearrangement links TRBV11-2 to TRBJ1-2, with D possibly matching TRBD1 (6 bases). CDR3 length equals 14 residues. Germline V gene sequence: CDR1 SGHAT, CDR2 FQNNGV. V lost 5 bases, J lost 4 bases, and 14 bases lay in between. The CDR3 region is CASSVRQEFYGYTF. The CDR3 DNA sequence: TGTGCCAGCAGCGTACGACAGGAATTCTATGGCTACACCTTC.

This clonotype was seen just once. The V call is TRBV6-1, the J call TRBJ2-3, with 7 bases matching TRBD2. The V gene's germline CDR1 is MNHNS and CDR2 SASEGT. Losses at the gene ends were 6 bases for V and 0 bases for J; bases not matched to a gene: 12. This CDR3 has 17 amino acids. The CDR3 nucleotides read TGTGCCAGCAGAAAATATCCGCTAGCGGTTAGCACAGATACGCAGTATTTT. As protein: CASRKYPLAVSTDTQYF.

In this sample, this clonotype turned up many times. The V and J genes are TRBV2 and TRBJ2-5; 7 bases line up with TRBD2. The CDR3 loop spans 13 amino acids. With 10 bases clipped from V and 2 bases from J, the junction kept 7 bases outside the gene matches. Per the germline V gene, CDR1 is SNHLY and CDR2 is FYNNEI. CDR3 DNA: TGTGCCAATCTAGGGAGGGAACAAGAGACCCAGTACTTC. Translation: CANLGREQETQYF.

This clonotype has just a few counts. The rearrangement joins TRBV18 to TRBJ2-7, with D possibly matching TRBD1 (6 bases). In germline, CDR1 is KGHSH, CDR2 LQKENI. The CDR3 sequence is 14 residues long. V shed 3 bases and J shed 5 bases, with 14 bases lying between them. In DNA, the CDR3 is TGTGCCAGCTCACCTAGGGGAACAGGGAACGAGCAGTACTTC. This sequence encodes CASSPRGTGNEQYF.

In this sample, this clonotype turned up once. This rearrangement joins TRBV2 to TRBJ1-5; D unclear. Germline CDR1 SNHLY, CDR2 FYNNEI. This CDR3 comprises 15 residues. Trimming left V 8 bases short and J 0 bases short, with 14 bases between. CDR3 nucleotide sequence: TGTGCCAGCGGCGGGGAGACATTTAGCAATCAGCCCCAGCATTTT. As protein: CASGGETFSNQPQHF.

This clonotype has at least ten counts. V gene TRBV5-1 combines with J gene TRBJ2-7; tentatively, D is TRBD1 (5 bases). Looked up from germline, CDR1 is SGHRS and CDR2 is YFSETQ. The CDR3 is 15 amino acids. Between the trimmed V and J ends, which lost 4 bases and 0 bases, there was a span of 14 bases. The CDR3 here is CASSADNSPSYEQYF. The DNA of the CDR3 is TGCGCCAGCAGCGCGGACAATTCCCCCTCCTACGAGCAGTACTTC. Looking up the rest from reference TRBV5-1 and TRBJ2-7 gives the full variable domain: KAGVTQTPRYLIKTRGQQVTLSCSPISGHRSVSWYQQTPGQGLQFLFEYFSETQRNKGNFPGRFSGRQFSNSRSEMNVSTLELGDSALYLCASSADNSPSYEQYFGPGTRLTVT.